One and the same sample provided the 27 T cell receptor beta chains below, sequenced in a study of cytomegalovirus exposure and HLA in healthy donors. PCR used 60 Vbeta primers and 13 Jbeta primers. Some clones are missing from TCRdb's copy, which holds only in-frame ones; the method was immunoSEQ multiplex PCR. This sample's table reports some 110,000 clones. The sequenced material came from PBMCs. The receptors stem from a man aged 25-40 years in good health and CMV-seronegative.

The chain carries TRBV29-1 and TRBJ2-5; D gene unclear. Trimming pared 3 bases from V and 5 bases from J, leaving 10 bases between. Looked up from germline, CDR1 is SQVTM and CDR2 is ANQGSEA. The CDR3 covers 12 residues. CDR3 DNA: TGCAGCGTTGAGGCGACAAAGGAGACCCAGTACTTC. Residues: CSVEATKETQYF.

This chain uses TRBV5-5 with TRBJ1-1; perhaps TRBD1 as D (5 bases). The CDR3 consists of 16 residues. Germline CDR1 and CDR2: SGHKS and YYEKEE (reference sequence). V dropped 4 bases and J dropped 1 base, with 17 bases sitting between them. CDR3 DNA: TGTGCCAGCAGCCTGGGCCTCCTACAGGAGAACACTGAAGCTTTCTTT. Its protein is CASSLGLLQENTEAFF.

The rearrangement uses TRBV11-3 and TRBJ2-1, with 9 bases fitting TRBD2. Unmatched junction bases numbered 10, after V lost 5 bases and J lost 8 bases. The V gene's germline CDR1 is SGHNT and CDR2 YENEEA. The CDR3 runs 15 residues. For the CDR3, the DNA is TGTGCCAGCAGCAGTGGGCGGGAGGGAGGCGATGAGCAGTTCTTC. Amino acids: CASSSGREGGDEQFF.

The chain employs TRBV6-5 and TRBJ1-1; a possible D gene is TRBD1 (5 bases). V was pared by 8 bases and J by 6 bases, with 19 bases between. Germline lookup yields CDR1 MNHEY and CDR2 SVGAGI. This CDR3 contains 14 residues. The CDR3 loop reads CASRTVGTVPEAFF. DNA of the CDR3: TGTGCCAGCCGCACCGTCGGGACTGTCCCTGAAGCTTTCTTT.

The rearrangement uses TRBV29-1 and TRBJ2-5; perhaps TRBD1 as D (5 bases). Trimming took off 3 bases at V and 4 bases at J, with 12 bases between the two ends. Per the germline V gene, CDR1 is SQVTM and CDR2 is ANQGSEA. There are 13 residues in the CDR3. Written as DNA, the CDR3 is TGCAGCGTTGATCGCAGGGAAGGAGAGACCCAGTACTTC. It yields the protein CSVDRREGETQYF.

The chain carries TRBV5-8 and TRBJ1-5; D not resolved. This CDR3 has 15 residues. V dropped 1 base and J dropped 6 bases, with 14 bases sitting between them. In germline, CDR1 is SGHTS, CDR2 YDEGEE. The CDR3 nucleotides read TGTGCCAGCAGCTTGACACAAGACCGGGGTCAGCCCCAGCATTTT. It specifies CASSLTQDRGQPQHF.

This rearrangement joins TRBV15 to TRBJ2-6, with D unresolved. The CDR3 contains 15 residues. Trimming shortened V by 5 bases and J by 0 bases, and 8 bases separated the two germline ends. Germline CDR1 reads LNHNV; CDR2 reads YYDKDF (reference sequence). The CDR3 here is CATSLKSSGANVLTF. Here the CDR3 DNA reads TGTGCCACCAGCCTTAAGAGCTCTGGGGCCAACGTCCTGACTTTC.

J is TRBJ1-5 and V is TRBV2, with D tentatively TRBD1 (5 bases). Trimming removed 5 bases from V and 7 bases from J, with 12 bases in between. Germline assignment: CDR1 SNHLY and CDR2 FYNNEI. The CDR3 runs 13 residues. Here the CDR3 reads CASSYRIRQPQHF. The CDR3 DNA is TGTGCCAGCAGTTACAGGATAAGACAGCCCCAGCATTTT. Full variable domain (outside the CDR3, taken from reference TRBV2 and TRBJ1-5): EPEVTQTPSHQVTQMGQEVILRCVPISNHLYFYWYRQILGQKVEFLVSFYNNEISEKSEIFDDQFSVERPDGSNFTLKIRSTKLEDSAMYFCASSYRIRQPQHFGDGTRLSIL.

The V call is TRBV15, the J call TRBJ2-5; 11 nucleotides line up with TRBD1. The tail of the sequence fits TRBJ2-7 better, so the J call may be wrong. The CDR3 is made up of 15 amino acids. Per germline, CDR1 LNHNV and CDR2 YYDKDF (reference sequence). As DNA, the CDR3 is TGTGCCACCAGCAGGTCGGGGACAGGGGGCTACGAGCAGTACTTC. Translation: CATSRSGTGGYEQYF.

This chain connects TRBV5-1 to TRBJ2-3; 11 bases align to TRBD2. Germline V lookup: CDR1 SGHRS, CDR2 YFSETQ. The CDR3 length is 16 residues. V was pared by 2 bases and J by 2 bases, with 4 bases of the junction left unmatched. The CDR3 protein is CASSFFSGRATDTQYF. The CDR3 DNA reads TGCGCCAGCAGCTTTTTTAGCGGGAGGGCCACAGATACGCAGTATTTT.

The genes are TRBV4-1 and TRBJ2-7, with 12 bases that match TRBD2. This CDR3 has 19 residues. V shed 3 bases and J 0 bases; nucleotides not matched to a gene: 12. CDR1 and CDR2 (germline): MGHRA, YSYEKL. The chain's CDR3 is CASSQAGTSGLKSSYEQYF. Written as DNA, the CDR3 is TGCGCCAGCAGCCAGGCCGGGACTAGCGGGTTAAAGAGCTCCTACGAGCAGTACTTC.

The J gene is TRBJ2-7, the V gene TRBV7-2; 10 bases map to TRBD2. J gave up 1 base and V 5 bases, and 5 bases lay outside the gene matches. The CDR3 is made up of 15 amino acids. The germline V gene has CDR1 SGHTA and CDR2 FQGNSA. The CDR3, as DNA: TGTGCCAGCAGCGTCATACTAGCGGGGTCCTACGAGCAGTACTTC. It encodes CASSVILAGSYEQYF.

The DNA of the CDR3 is TGCGCCAGCAGCTTGGCCGGAACAGAAGCTGGAAACACCATATATTTT. Translation gives CASSLAGTEAGNTIYF. V and J are TRBV5-1 and TRBJ1-3; no reliable D call. The germline V gene encodes CDR1 SGHRS and CDR2 YFSETQ. This CDR3 has 16 amino acids. V was clipped by 0 bases and J by 2 bases, with 12 bases between them. Combining the CDR3 with reference TRBV5-1 and TRBJ1-3 gives the whole variable domain KAGVTQTPRYLIKTRGQQVTLSCSPISGHRSVSWYQQTPGQGLQFLFEYFSETQRNKGNFPGRFSGRQFSNSRSEMNVSTLELGDSALYLCASSLAGTEAGNTIYFGEGSWLTVV.

V usage is TRBV19 and J usage is TRBJ1-2; the D gene is possibly TRBD1 (6 bases). Germline CDR1 and CDR2: LNHDA and SQIVND (reference sequence). The ends were cut back, 6 bases at V and 4 bases at J, with 9 bases in the middle. The CDR3 loop spans 12 amino acids. The CDR3 nucleotides read TGTGCCAGTAGGGACAGACCCTATGGCTACACCTTC. This encodes CASRDRPYGYTF.

The chain employs TRBV11-2 and TRBJ2-3; 8 nucleotides agree with TRBD1. Germline V CDR1 and CDR2: SGHAT, FQNNGV. The CDR3 spans 17 residues. V shed 5 bases and J 5 bases; nucleotides not matched to a gene: 15. The CDR3 loop is CASSPPRTGPAGDTQYF. For the CDR3, the DNA is TGTGCCAGCAGCCCCCCCCGGACAGGGCCCGCAGGAGATACGCAGTATTTT.

The CDR3 loop is CASSLAGGHSEAFF. The CDR3 nucleotides are TGCGCCAGCAGCCTCGCCGGGGGGCACTCTGAAGCTTTCTTT. The chain links TRBV4-1 to TRBJ1-1; D perhaps matches TRBD1 (6 bases). V gave up 4 bases and J gave up 6 bases, with 15 bases separating them. Germline loops: CDR1 MGHRA, CDR2 YSYEKL. The CDR3 is 14 amino acids.

The rearrangement uses TRBV5-1 and TRBJ2-1; D remains ambiguous. The V gene lost 2 bases and the J gene lost 0 bases, with 6 bases spanning the gap. CDR1 and CDR2 from the germline V gene are SGHRS and YFSETQ. This CDR3 contains 14 residues. The CDR3: CASSFFSSYNEQFF. The CDR3 DNA follows: TGCGCCAGCAGCTTTTTTAGCTCCTACAATGAGCAGTTCTTC. The full variable domain, in which reference TRBV5-1 and TRBJ2-1 provide the parts outside the CDR3, is KAGVTQTPRYLIKTRGQQVTLSCSPISGHRSVSWYQQTPGQGLQFLFEYFSETQRNKGNFPGRFSGRQFSNSRSEMNVSTLELGDSALYLCASSFFSSYNEQFFGPGTRLTVL.

V is TRBV5-6 and J is TRBJ1-6; maybe TRBD1 (6 bases). The germline V and J ends were trimmed by 2 bases and 4 bases, with 10 bases remaining between them. The V gene's germline CDR1 is SGHDT and CDR2 YYEEEE. This CDR3 is built from 15 residues. CDR3 sequence: CASSFQQGYNSPLHF. The CDR3 nucleotides are TGTGCCAGCAGCTTTCAACAGGGTTATAATTCACCCCTCCACTTT.

The V gene is TRBV9, the J gene TRBJ2-3; 7 nucleotides align to TRBD1. Per germline, CDR1 SGDLS and CDR2 YYNGEE. The V gene end was trimmed by 3 bases and the J gene end by 6 bases; junction bases not matched to a gene: 7. This CDR3 is built from 14 residues. CDR3 residues: CASSDLGGMDTQYF. CDR3 sequence (DNA): TGTGCCAGCAGCGATCTAGGGGGCATGGATACGCAGTATTTT.

CDR3 sequence: CASSQDFIFMEQFF. The CDR3 nucleotides read TGCGCCAGCAGCCAAGATTTTATCTTTATGGAGCAGTTCTTC. This chain connects TRBV4-3 to TRBJ2-1; no definite D call. The CDR3 is 14 amino acids. V was clipped by 0 bases and J by 10 bases, with 13 bases between them. Germline V lookup: CDR1 LGHNA, CDR2 YSLEER.

The chain recombines TRBV7-9 with TRBJ1-4, with TRBD1 matching 9 bases. Per the germline V gene, CDR1 is SEHNR and CDR2 is FQNEAQ (reference sequence). Trimming took 5 bases from V and 3 from J; bases not matched to a gene: 13. The CDR3 runs 18 residues. This CDR3 reads CASSARDRELLPNEKLFF. The CDR3 nucleotides read TGTGCCAGCAGCGCCCGGGACAGGGAGCTTCTACCTAATGAAAAACTGTTTTTT.

The CDR3 region is CASSLPGQGTRTNEKLFF. In DNA form, the CDR3 reads TGTGCCAGCAGTTTACCGGGACAGGGAACTAGGACTAATGAAAAACTGTTTTTT. The genes are TRBV28 and TRBJ1-4; TRBD1 aligns across 9 bases. This CDR3 has 18 residues. Germline-derived CDR1 and CDR2 are MDHEN and SYDVKM. V lost 2 bases to trimming and J lost 2 bases; unmatched junction nucleotides: 9.

V usage is TRBV2 and J usage is TRBJ2-2, with 7 nucleotides matching TRBD2. This CDR3 is built from 15 residues. CDR1 is SNHLY, CDR2 FYNNEI, per germline. Unmatched junction bases numbered 12, after V lost 7 bases and J lost 7 bases. CDR3 coding DNA: TGTGCCAGCAAGAAAGGGACTAAGGTAGTCGGGGAGCTGTTTTTT. This translates into CASKKGTKVVGELFF.

This sequence joins TRBV5-1 and TRBJ2-5; a possible D gene is TRBD1 (5 bases). Matching the DNA end better, TRBJ2-7 makes the J call doubtful. Germline V gene data show CDR1 as SGHRS and CDR2 as YFSETQ. This CDR3 spans 12 amino acids. The CDR3 region has the DNA TGCGCCAGCGGGTCAGGGCTGGACGAGCAGTACTTC. This sequence encodes CASGSGLDEQYF.

The rearrangement links TRBV9 to TRBJ1-1; possibly TRBD1 for D (5 bases). Between the trimmed V and J ends, which lost 4 bases and 4 bases, there was a span of 14 bases. CDR3 size: 14 residues. CDR1 and CDR2 (germline): SGDLS, YYNGEE. CDR3 protein: CASSPDGGGTEAFF. The CDR3 DNA reads TGTGCCAGCAGCCCCGATGGGGGAGGCACTGAAGCTTTCTTT.

The chain joins TRBV6-1 to TRBJ2-7; 7 bases are a match to TRBD2. This CDR3 is built from 13 residues. The V and J ends lost 6 bases and 0 bases, in that order; junction bases with no gene match: 2. Germline V gives CDR1 MNHNS, CDR2 SASEGT. The DNA of the CDR3 is TGTGCCAGCAGCGGGGGGACCTCCTACGAGCAGTACTTC. This encodes CASSGGTSYEQYF.

This sequence joins TRBV10-3 and TRBJ1-2, with 8 bases aligning to TRBD1. The V segment lost 6 bases and the J segment 5 bases; nucleotides outside the gene matches: 8. Germline CDR1 reads ENHRY; CDR2 reads SYGVKD. The length of the CDR3 is 14 residues. In nucleotides, the CDR3 is TGTGCCATCAGGGCAGGGGGCGCGGAATATGGCTACACCTTC. Its protein product is CAIRAGGAEYGYTF.